This T cell receptor beta chain was documented in a study of T cells in Graves' hyperthyroidism and ophthalmopathy. Graves' hyperthyroidism without ophthalmopathy progression within 18 months was termed stable. Fresh 10 ml peripheral blood yielded PBMCs. RNA transcripts served as the template for amplifying TCR beta CDR3 regions. First-round RT-PCR with HTBI primers amplified the TCR CDR3 region. TCRdb used MiXCR to reprocess the multiplex PCR reads, holding one entry per CDR3 protein. The table includes under 400,000 distinct CDR3 sequences, 16% detected once. This clonotype was seen only a few times. Its matching antigen is unknown. Trimming shortened V by 6 bases and J by 2 bases, and 10 bases separated the two germline ends. This CDR3 region has 13 residues. Study-wide results and caveats: Progression to ophthalmopathy was predicted a median of about six months early. In the blood, most expanded thyroid clonotypes above 0.001 appeared as well.

The chain employs TRBV12-3 or TRBV12-4 and TRBJ1-1; unclear D gene. This TCR derives from a man aged 30-40 years with Graves' hyperthyroidism. The sequencing input was blood. The CDR3 region is CASSPGKNTEAFF. As DNA, the CDR3 is TGTGCCAGCAGCCCGGGGAAAAACACTGAAGCTTTCTTT.